This is a list of T cell receptor beta chains from one sample in a study of PD-1 blockade in classical Hodgkin lymphoma. Method: immunoSEQ multiplex PCR; TCRdb's copy keeps in-frame clones and lacks some. The sample has almost 95,000 clones, 83% seen once. This specimen consisted of peripheral blood mononuclear cells (PBMCs), obtained before the fourth cycle of nivolumab. The receptors stem from a human donor with classical Hodgkin lymphoma. Each CDR3 is given with its conserved first and last residue. The D gene is left open where the match is weak. Size is stated for part of the rows, as once, few or many counts, or as a class when the clone is expanded.

>.|15|TRBJ1-5|TRBV5-6|.
CASSLAGTLNQPQHF
TGTGCCAGCAGCTTGGCCGGGACATTAAATCAGCCCCAGCATTTT
>.|13|TRBJ2-5|TRBV10-1|.
CASRRDLEETQYF
TGCGCCAGCAGACGGGACTTGGAAGAGACCCAGTACTTC
>.|13|TRBJ2-7|TRBV5-1|.
CASSLELSYEQYF
TGCGCCAGCAGCTTGGAACTCTCCTACGAGCAGTACTTC
>TRBD1|15|TRBJ2-5|TRBV5-1|.
CASSRQGARQETQYF
TGCGCCAGCAGCCGACAGGGGGCTAGACAAGAGACCCAGTACTTC
>TRBD1|14|TRBJ1-2|TRBV7-9|.
CASSSGQGPYGYTF
TGTGCCAGCAGCTCAGGACAGGGCCCCTATGGCTACACCTTC
>.|17|TRBJ1-4|TRBV18|.
CASSPFGLRATNEKLFF
TGTGCCAGCTCACCCTTCGGGTTAAGAGCAACTAATGAAAAACTGTTTTTT
>.|14|TRBJ1-2|TRBV19|.
CASSIKRVNYGYTF
TGTGCCAGTAGTATAAAAAGGGTTAACTATGGCTACACCTTC
>TRBD2|17|TRBJ2-1|TRBV19|.
CASSTRRTSGIYNEQFF
TGTGCCAGTAGTACTCGCCGGACTAGCGGGATCTACAATGAGCAGTTCTTC
>.|15|TRBJ1-2|TRBV4-1|.
CASSQPRRVDYGYTF
TGCGCCAGCAGCCAACCGCGTAGGGTGGACTATGGCTACACCTTC
>.|15|TRBJ2-1|TRBV7-2|.
CASSLSSFSYNEQFF
TGTGCCAGCAGCTTGAGTAGTTTTTCCTACAATGAGCAGTTCTTC
>.|15|TRBJ2-3|TRBV27|.
CASSLMASSTDTQYF
TGTGCCAGCAGTTTAATGGCGTCTAGCACAGATACGCAGTATTTT
>TRBD2|15|TRBJ2-3|TRBV9|.
CASSVGGRDPDTQYF
TGTGCCAGCAGCGTCGGCGGGAGGGACCCAGATACGCAGTATTTT
>.|12|TRBJ1-2|TRBV7-8|.
CASSLGVDSCTF
TGTGCCAGCAGCTTAGGTGTTGACAGCTGTACCTTC
>TRBD2|14|TRBJ2-1|TRBV9|.
CASSVASGDNEQFF
TGTGCCAGCAGCGTAGCTAGCGGAGACAATGAGCAGTTCTTC
>.|13|TRBJ2-1|TRBV29-1|.
CSVGVRVGGEQFF
TGCAGCGTTGGGGTCAGGGTCGGTGGTGAGCAGTTCTTC
>.|14|TRBJ2-7|TRBV27|.
CASSLSQSAGSRYF
TGTGCCAGCAGTCTCTCACAGTCTGCGGGGAGCCGGTACTTC
>TRBD2|15|TRBJ2-1|TRBV5-1|.
CASSPTSGPWDEQFF
TGCGCCAGCAGCCCGACTAGCGGCCCTTGGGATGAGCAGTTCTTC
>.|14|TRBJ2-1|TRBV5-1|medium-sized
CASHIDSSYNEQFF
TGCGCCAGCCACATTGATAGCTCCTACAATGAGCAGTTCTTC
>.|12|TRBJ1-2|TRBV6-6|few
CASSYEARGYTF
TGTGCCAGCAGTTACGAGGCTCGGGGCTACACCTTC
>.|15|TRBJ1-5|TRBV6-5|.
CASSPRAVGRQPQHF
TGTGCCAGCAGTCCGAGGGCGGTCGGACGTCAGCCCCAGCATTTT
>.|14|TRBJ1-1|TRBV6-6|.
CASSQAVEGTEAFF
TGTGCCAGCAGCCAGGCGGTTGAGGGAACTGAAGCTTTCTTT
>.|14|TRBJ1-1|TRBV7-2|.
CASSLGPGGTEAFF
TGTGCCAGCAGCTTAGGTCCAGGCGGGACTGAAGCTTTCTTT
>.|16|TRBJ1-1|TRBV7-9|.
CASSLGRMGERTEAFF
TGTGCCAGCAGCTTAGGAAGGATGGGTGAGAGGACTGAAGCTTTCTTT
>.|11|TRBJ2-3|TRBV20-1|.
CSLRAGDTQYF
TGCAGTCTTAGAGCGGGAGATACGCAGTATTTT
>.|15|TRBJ2-2|TRBV28|.
CASSPRSGDTGELFF
TGTGCCAGCAGCCCGAGGTCGGGGGACACCGGGGAGCTGTTTTTT
>.|18|TRBJ1-6|TRBV6-1|.
CASSEPFGRTAGNSPLHF
TGTGCCAGCAGTGAACCTTTCGGAAGGACAGCTGGTAATTCACCCCTCCACTTT
>.|14|TRBJ2-7|TRBV18|.
CASSPSKGADEQYF
TGTGCCAGCTCACCATCAAAGGGTGCCGACGAGCAGTACTTC
>.|13|TRBJ2-7|TRBV11-2|.
CASTHRRGYEQYF
TGTGCCAGCACCCATCGCCGGGGCTACGAGCAGTACTTC
>.|14|TRBJ1-2|TRBV28|.
CASSWGGANYGYTF
TGTGCCAGCAGCTGGGGAGGAGCTAACTATGGCTACACCTTC
>TRBD2|17|TRBJ2-2|TRBV11-3|.
CASSFGLAGSGTGELFF
TGTGCCAGCAGCTTCGGGCTAGCGGGATCGGGTACCGGGGAGCTGTTTTTT
>.|13|TRBJ1-1|TRBV7-9|.
CASSQAGFTEAFF
TGTGCCAGCAGCCAGGCAGGGTTCACTGAAGCTTTCTTT
>TRBD2|15|TRBJ2-1|TRBV9|.
CASSVRLAVYNEQFF
TGTGCCAGCAGCGTGAGACTAGCAGTTTACAATGAGCAGTTCTTC
>.|16|TRBJ2-6|TRBV23-1|few
CASSPPGPSGANVLTF
TGCGCCAGCAGTCCCCCCGGGCCTTCTGGGGCCAACGTCCTGACTTTC
>TRBD2|14|TRBJ2-7|TRBV2|once
CASSEGLAGYEQYF
TGTGCCAGCAGTGAGGGACTAGCGGGTTACGAGCAGTACTTC
>TRBD1|15|TRBJ1-1|TRBV10-1|.
CASSDPATGTTEAFF
TGCGCCAGCAGTGACCCCGCGACAGGGACTACTGAAGCTTTCTTT
>.|15|TRBJ1-3|TRBV28|.
CASSLAGYDRNTIYF
TGTGCCAGCAGTTTAGCGGGTTATGATCGAAACACCATATATTTT
>TRBD2|16|TRBJ2-3|TRBV5-1|once
CASSLLLAGETDTQYF
TGCGCCAGCAGCTTACTACTAGCGGGAGAGACAGATACGCAGTATTTT
>.|13|TRBJ1-2|TRBV29-1|few
CSASEFANYGYTF
TGCAGCGCCTCAGAGTTCGCTAACTATGGCTACACCTTC
>.|12|TRBJ2-2|TRBV10-3|.
CATRSETGELFF
TGTGCCACCCGTAGCGAAACCGGGGAGCTGTTTTTT
>TRBD2|11|TRBJ2-1|TRBV11-2|.
CASSFASGKFF
TGTGCCAGCAGCTTCGCTAGCGGTAAGTTCTTC
>TRBD1|15|TRBJ2-5|TRBV18|.
CASSPPLGQGQTQYF
TGTGCCAGCTCACCACCGCTGGGACAGGGGCAGACCCAGTACTTC
>TRBD1|13|TRBJ2-7|TRBV18|.
CASSRDSTYEQYF
TGTGCCAGCTCACGGGACAGTACCTACGAGCAGTACTTC
>.|15|TRBJ2-1|TRBV7-9|.
CASGSTTGTYNEQFF
TGTGCCAGCGGAAGCACTACGGGTACCTACAATGAGCAGTTCTTC
>.|15|TRBJ2-3|TRBV5-1|.
CASSLKGSSTDTQYF
TGCGCCAGCAGCTTAAAGGGGTCTAGCACAGATACGCAGTATTTT
>TRBD1|13|TRBJ2-3|TRBV2|.
CASSGQGFFAQYF
TGTGCCAGCAGTGGACAGGGGTTTTTCGCGCAGTATTTT
>TRBD2|16|TRBJ2-1|TRBV5-4|.
CASSLAPSGQYNEQFF
TGTGCCAGCAGCTTGGCGCCTAGCGGGCAATACAATGAGCAGTTCTTC
>.|12|TRBJ1-4|TRBV29-1|.
CSVGANNEKLFF
TGCAGCGTTGGGGCCAATAATGAAAAACTGTTTTTT
>.|14|TRBJ1-4|TRBV9|.
CASSVQGWGEKLFF
TGTGCCAGCAGCGTTCAGGGCTGGGGGGAAAAACTGTTTTTT
>TRBD1|16|TRBJ1-1|TRBV5-4|once
CASQDYRGQANTEAFF
TGTGCCAGCCAAGACTACAGGGGACAGGCAAACACTGAAGCTTTCTTT
>.|14|TRBJ1-5|TRBV2|.
CASSENTDNQPQHF
TGTGCCAGCAGTGAGAACACAGACAATCAGCCCCAGCATTTT
>TRBD2|15|TRBJ2-1|TRBV6-5|.
CASSYRTSERNEQFF
TGTGCCAGCAGTTACAGGACTAGCGAGAGGAATGAGCAGTTCTTC
>.|12|TRBJ2-7|TRBV11-2|once
CASSPSVYEQYF
TGTGCCAGCAGCCCTAGCGTCTACGAGCAGTACTTC
>TRBD2|16|TRBJ2-3|TRBV5-1|.
CASSLGTSGRVDTQYF
TGCGCCAGCAGCTTAGGGACTAGCGGGAGAGTAGATACGCAGTATTTT
>TRBD2|15|TRBJ2-7|TRBV4-1|.
CASSQGGTSNYEQYF
TGCGCCAGCAGCCAAGGTGGGACTAGCAACTACGAGCAGTACTTC